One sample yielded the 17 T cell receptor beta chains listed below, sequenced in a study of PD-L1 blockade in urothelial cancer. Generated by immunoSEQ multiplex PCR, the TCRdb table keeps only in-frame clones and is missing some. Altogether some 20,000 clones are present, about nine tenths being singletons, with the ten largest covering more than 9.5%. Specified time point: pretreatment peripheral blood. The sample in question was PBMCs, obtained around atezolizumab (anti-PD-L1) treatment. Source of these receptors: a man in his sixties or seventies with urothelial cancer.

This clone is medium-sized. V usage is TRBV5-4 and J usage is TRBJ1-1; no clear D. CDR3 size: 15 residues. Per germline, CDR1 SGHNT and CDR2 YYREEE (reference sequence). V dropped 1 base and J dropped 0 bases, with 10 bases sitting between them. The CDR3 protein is CASSLLGGMNTEAFF. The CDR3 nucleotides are TGTGCCAGCAGCTTGTTAGGCGGGATGAACACTGAAGCTTTCTTT.

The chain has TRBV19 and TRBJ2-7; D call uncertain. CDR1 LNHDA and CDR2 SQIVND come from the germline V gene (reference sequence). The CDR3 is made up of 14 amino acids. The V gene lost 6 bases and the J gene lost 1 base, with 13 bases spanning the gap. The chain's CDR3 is CASSIAGPSYEQYF. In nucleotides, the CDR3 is TGTGCCAGTAGCATCGCAGGTCCGTCCTACGAGCAGTACTTC.

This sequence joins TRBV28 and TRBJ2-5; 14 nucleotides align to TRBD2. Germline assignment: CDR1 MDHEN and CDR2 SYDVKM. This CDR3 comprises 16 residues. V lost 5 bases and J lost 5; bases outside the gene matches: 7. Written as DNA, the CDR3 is TGTGCCAGCAGTACCTGGACTAGCGGGGGGTTTGAGACCCAGTACTTC. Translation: CASSTWTSGGFETQYF.

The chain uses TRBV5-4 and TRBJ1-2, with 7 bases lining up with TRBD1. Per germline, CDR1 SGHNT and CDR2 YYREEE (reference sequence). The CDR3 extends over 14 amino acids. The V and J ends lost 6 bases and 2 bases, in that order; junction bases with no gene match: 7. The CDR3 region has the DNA TGTGCCAGCACCACCCAGGGACAGAACTATGGCTACACCTTC. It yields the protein CASTTQGQNYGYTF. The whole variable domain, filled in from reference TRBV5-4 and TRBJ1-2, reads ETGVTQSPTHLIKTRGQQVTLRCSSQSGHNTVSWYQQALGQGPQFIFQYYREEENGRGNFPPRFSGLQFPNYSSELNVNALELDDSALYLCASTTQGQNYGYTFGSGTRLTVV.

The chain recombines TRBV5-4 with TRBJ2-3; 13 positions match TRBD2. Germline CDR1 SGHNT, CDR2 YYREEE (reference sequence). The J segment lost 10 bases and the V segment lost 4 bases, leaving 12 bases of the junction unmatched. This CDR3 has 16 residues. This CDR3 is CASSPTSGGYGRAQYF. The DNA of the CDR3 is TGTGCCAGCAGCCCGACTAGCGGGGGGTATGGAAGGGCGCAGTATTTT.

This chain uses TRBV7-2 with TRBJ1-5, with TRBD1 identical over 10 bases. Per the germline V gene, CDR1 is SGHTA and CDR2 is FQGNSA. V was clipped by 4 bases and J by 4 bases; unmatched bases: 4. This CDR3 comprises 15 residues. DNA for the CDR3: TGTGCCAGCAGCTGGGACAGGGGCAGTAATCAGCCCCAGCATTTT. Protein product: CASSWDRGSNQPQHF.

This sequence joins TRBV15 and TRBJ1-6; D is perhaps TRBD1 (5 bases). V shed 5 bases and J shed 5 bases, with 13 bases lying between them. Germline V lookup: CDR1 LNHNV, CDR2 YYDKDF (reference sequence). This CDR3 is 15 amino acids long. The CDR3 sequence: CATSRRGINNSPLHF. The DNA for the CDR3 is TGTGCCACCAGCCGCCGGGGGATAAATAATTCACCCCTCCACTTT.

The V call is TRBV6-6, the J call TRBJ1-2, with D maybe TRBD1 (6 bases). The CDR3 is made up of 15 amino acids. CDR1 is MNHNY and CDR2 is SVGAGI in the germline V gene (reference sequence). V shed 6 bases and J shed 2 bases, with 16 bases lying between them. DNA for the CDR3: TGTGCCAGCAGAGACACCGGACAGCCAAACTATGGCTACACCTTC. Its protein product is CASRDTGQPNYGYTF.

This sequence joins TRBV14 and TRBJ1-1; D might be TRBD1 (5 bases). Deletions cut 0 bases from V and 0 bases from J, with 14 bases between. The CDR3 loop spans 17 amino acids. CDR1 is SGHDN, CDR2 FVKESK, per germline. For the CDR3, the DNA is TGTGCCAGCAGCCAAGACCTGTCGACAGTTATGAACACTGAAGCTTTCTTT. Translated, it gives CASSQDLSTVMNTEAFF.

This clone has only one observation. The CDR3 DNA reads as TGTGCCAGCTCCCTAGACACTCCGGGACAGGGCAATCAGCCCCAGCATTTT. It codes for CASSLDTPGQGNQPQHF. The chain is built from TRBV18 and TRBJ1-5, with TRBD1 matching over 8 bases. CDR3 length equals 17 residues. J lost 2 bases, V lost 6 bases, and 12 bases had no gene match. Germline CDR1 KGHSH, CDR2 LQKENI.

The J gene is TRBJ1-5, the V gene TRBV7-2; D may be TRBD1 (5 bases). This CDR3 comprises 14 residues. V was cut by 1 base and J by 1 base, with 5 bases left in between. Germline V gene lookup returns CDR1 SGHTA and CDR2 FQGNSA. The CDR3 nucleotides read TGTGCCAGCAGCTTAGGACAGAGCAATCAGCCCCAGCATTTT. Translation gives CASSLGQSNQPQHF.

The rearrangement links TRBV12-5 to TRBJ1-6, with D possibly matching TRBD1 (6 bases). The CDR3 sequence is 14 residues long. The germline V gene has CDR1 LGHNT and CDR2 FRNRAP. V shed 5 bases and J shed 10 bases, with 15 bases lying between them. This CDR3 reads CASGLGGGASPLHF. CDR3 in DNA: TGTGCTAGTGGTCTGGGGGGGGGCGCCTCACCCCTCCACTTT.

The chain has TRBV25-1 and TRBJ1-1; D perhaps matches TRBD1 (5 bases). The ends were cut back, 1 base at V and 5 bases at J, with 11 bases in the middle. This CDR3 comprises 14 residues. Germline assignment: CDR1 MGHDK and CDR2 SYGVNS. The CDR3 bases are TGTGCCAGCAGTGAATCTGGGGGGATTACTGAAGCTTTCTTT. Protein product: CASSESGGITEAFF.

CDR3 sequence: CASTQAGVHEQFF. DNA of the CDR3: TGTGCCAGCACCCAAGCGGGGGTTCATGAGCAGTTCTTC. The chain has TRBV2 and TRBJ2-1; 8 bases agree with TRBD2. The V and J ends lost 7 bases and 8 bases, in that order; junction bases with no gene match: 7. CDR1 and CDR2 from the germline V gene are SNHLY and FYNNEI. This CDR3 comprises 13 residues.

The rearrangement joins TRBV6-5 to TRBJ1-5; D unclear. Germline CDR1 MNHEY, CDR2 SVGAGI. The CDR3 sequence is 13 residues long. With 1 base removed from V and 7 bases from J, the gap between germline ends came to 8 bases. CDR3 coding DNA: TGTGCCAGCAGTTACTTAGCGGGCCAGCCCCAGCATTTT. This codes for CASSYLAGQPQHF.

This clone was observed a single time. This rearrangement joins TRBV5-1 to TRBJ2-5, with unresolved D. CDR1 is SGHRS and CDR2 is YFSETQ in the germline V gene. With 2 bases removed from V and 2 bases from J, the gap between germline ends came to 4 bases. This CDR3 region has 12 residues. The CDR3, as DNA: TGCGCCAGCAGCTTCGCGCAAGAGACCCAGTACTTC. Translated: CASSFAQETQYF.

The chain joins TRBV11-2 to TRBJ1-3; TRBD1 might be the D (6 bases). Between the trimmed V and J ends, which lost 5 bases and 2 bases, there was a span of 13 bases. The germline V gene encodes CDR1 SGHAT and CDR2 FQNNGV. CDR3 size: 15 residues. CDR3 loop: CASSKDRTAGNTIYF. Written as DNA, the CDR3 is TGTGCCAGCAGCAAGGACAGAACGGCTGGAAACACCATATATTTT.